The 2 T cell receptor beta chains reported below all come from one sample, sequenced in a study of cytomegalovirus exposure and HLA in healthy donors. PCR involved 60 Vbeta and 13 Jbeta primers. Produced via immunoSEQ multiplex PCR; TCRdb's table is partial and in-frame only. The profile shows about 120,000 clones, around three quarters of them singletons. Sequencing was performed on PBMCs. The origin of the receptors is a man under 40 in good health and CMV-seropositive.

This chain joins TRBV18 and TRBJ2-7; weak D call: TRBD1 (6 bases). The CDR3 is 14 residues long. Trimming removed 3 bases from V and 3 bases from J, with 12 bases in between. Germline values: CDR1 KGHSH, CDR2 LQKENI. The CDR3 is CASSPRTEDYEQYF. The CDR3 region has the DNA TGTGCCAGCTCACCCCGGACAGAAGACTACGAGCAGTACTTC.

V gene TRBV4-3 combines with J gene TRBJ2-3; 10 bases map to TRBD2. Germline lookup yields CDR1 LGHNA and CDR2 YSLEER. The CDR3 is 17 amino acids. Trimming took 0 bases from V and 2 from J; bases not matched to a gene: 5. In nucleotides, the CDR3 is TGCGCCAGCAGCCAAGACCCTAGCGGGAGTCTCACAGATACGCAGTATTTT. It yields the protein CASSQDPSGSLTDTQYF.